The 32 T cell receptor beta chains in this list originate from one sample, sequenced in a study of blood T cell repertoires in COVID-19. Generated by immunoSEQ multiplex PCR, the TCRdb table keeps only in-frame clones and is missing some. The data show 100,000 to 150,000 clones, with about 80% seen just once and 37% held by the top ten. The sample consisted of peripheral blood. The receptor source for this set is a man in his forties with active or convalescent COVID-19.

The chain employs TRBV19 and TRBJ1-1; D gene ambiguous. The CDR3 consists of 14 residues. Trimming took off 10 bases at V and 1 base at J, with 16 bases between the two ends. Germline CDR1 LNHDA, CDR2 SQIVND (reference sequence). The CDR3 here is CATGRKGTNTEAFF. The DNA of the CDR3 is TGTGCCACGGGGAGAAAGGGAACGAACACTGAAGCTTTCTTT.

The CDR3 spells CSVGGGRDQPQHF. The CDR3 DNA sequence: TGCAGCGTTGGCGGGGGCCGAGATCAGCCCCAGCATTTT. The genes are TRBV29-1 and TRBJ1-5, with D perhaps matching TRBD1 (6 bases). The germline CDR1 and CDR2 sequences are SQVTM and ANQGSEA. The CDR3 sequence is 13 residues long. The V and J ends lost 4 bases and 5 bases respectively, with 12 bases between them.

The CDR3 DNA follows: TGTGCCAGCAGAAGCGGAGGGACTGGCCAAGGTCATAGCTCCTACGAGCAGTACTTC. Residues: CASRSGGTGQGHSSYEQYF. The V call is TRBV2, the J call TRBJ2-7; D may be TRBD2 (6 bases). V lost 6 bases and J lost 0, with 27 bases in between. From germline, CDR1 is SNHLY and CDR2 FYNNEI. CDR3 size: 19 residues. Full variable domain (remainder filled in from reference TRBV2 and TRBJ2-7): EPEVTQTPSHQVTQMGQEVILRCVPISNHLYFYWYRQILGQKVEFLVSFYNNEISEKSEIFDDQFSVERPDGSNFTLKIRSTKLEDSAMYFCASRSGGTGQGHSSYEQYFGPGTRLTVT.

The J gene is TRBJ2-3, the V gene TRBV15, with TRBD2 identical over 9 bases. V was clipped by 0 bases and J by 2 bases; unmatched bases: 6. The germline V gene encodes CDR1 LNHNV and CDR2 YYDKDF (reference sequence). The CDR3 consists of 17 residues. CDR3 loop: CATSRDIAGGPTDTQYF. In DNA, the CDR3 is TGTGCCACCAGCAGAGATATTGCGGGGGGGCCCACAGATACGCAGTATTTT.

The chain couples TRBV28 to TRBJ2-6, with D maybe TRBD2 (6 bases). This CDR3 is built from 15 residues. Germline V lookup: CDR1 MDHEN, CDR2 SYDVKM. Trimming left V 6 bases short and J 0 bases short, with 9 bases between. CDR3 in DNA: TGTGCCAGCAGGGGAGGCAGCTCTGGGGCCAACGTCCTGACTTTC. Its protein product is CASRGGSSGANVLTF.

The V call is TRBV5-6, the J call TRBJ2-7; tentatively, D is TRBD2 (5 bases). Germline V gene lookup returns CDR1 SGHDT and CDR2 YYEEEE. This CDR3 is 15 amino acids long. Trimming removed 2 bases from V and 9 bases from J, with 21 bases in between. The CDR3 protein is CASSFWSGFGSRQYF. In DNA, the CDR3 is TGTGCCAGCAGCTTCTGGTCGGGGTTCGGCAGCCGGCAGTACTTC.

The V call is TRBV10-3, the J call TRBJ2-1, with 11 positions matching TRBD2. Germline V CDR1 and CDR2: ENHRY, SYGVKD. After removal of 8 bases from V and 1 base from J, the junction contained 4 bases not matched to a gene. The CDR3 is 15 amino acids. The CDR3 DNA is TGTGCCATCTCGGGACTAGCGGCTTCCTACAATGAGCAGTTCTTC. It yields the protein CAISGLAASYNEQFF.

This clone was detected once. The chain combines TRBV5-4 with TRBJ1-1; D remains ambiguous. Germline CDR1 reads SGHNT; CDR2 reads YYREEE (reference sequence). The CDR3 has 13 amino acids. V was trimmed by 5 bases and J by 3 bases, leaving 11 bases between them. The CDR3 here is CASRSVGDTEAFF. In DNA form, the CDR3 reads TGTGCCAGCAGAAGTGTCGGGGACACTGAAGCTTTCTTT. The variable domain in full, with the rest retrieved from reference TRBV5-4 and TRBJ1-1, is ETGVTQSPTHLIKTRGQQVTLRCSSQSGHNTVSWYQQALGQGPQFIFQYYREEENGRGNFPPRFSGLQFPNYSSELNVNALELDDSALYLCASRSVGDTEAFFGQGTRLTVV.

The chain recombines TRBV30 with TRBJ1-3, with D hard to call. Trimming removed 1 base at V and 4 bases at J, with 5 bases between. Per the germline V gene, CDR1 is GTSNPN and CDR2 is SVGIG (reference sequence). CDR3 size: 12 residues. The CDR3: CAWSDGGNTIYF. The CDR3 DNA follows: TGTGCCTGGAGTGATGGCGGAAACACCATATATTTT.

The CDR3 nucleotides are TGTGCCAGCAGCCGACTAGCGGGAGGGCTTATAAATGAGCAGTTCTTC. Residues: CASSRLAGGLINEQFF. The chain carries TRBV11-3 and TRBJ2-1, with 14 bases identical to TRBD2. Germline lookup yields CDR1 SGHNT and CDR2 YENEEA. The ends lost 5 bases at V and 7 bases at J; junction bases unmatched: 7. This CDR3 is 16 amino acids long.

The chain has TRBV11-2 and TRBJ2-7, with 10 bases matching TRBD2. Germline CDR1 SGHAT, CDR2 FQNNGV. After removal of 2 bases from V and 1 base from J, the junction contained 14 bases not matched to a gene. The length of the CDR3 is 19 residues. DNA for the CDR3: TGTGCCAGCAGCTTACGGGACACCAAGACTAGCGGGCTATCCTACGAGCAGTACTTC. Translation gives CASSLRDTKTSGLSYEQYF.

The CDR3 DNA reads TGCAGTGCCAGTGCTGCGAATCCGAACACTGAAGCTTTCTTT. This gives the protein CSASAANPNTEAFF. The V and J genes are TRBV20-1 and TRBJ1-1; D gene uncertain. Germline lookup yields CDR1 DFQATT and CDR2 SNEGSKA (reference sequence). This CDR3 contains 14 residues. V gave up 6 bases and J gave up 1 base, with 15 bases separating them.

In its sample, this clone was seen a few times. The V gene is TRBV5-1, the J gene TRBJ1-3; D gene ambiguous. V lost 1 base and J lost 4, with 3 bases in between. Germline V gene data show CDR1 as SGHRS and CDR2 as YFSETQ. There are 12 residues in the CDR3. The CDR3 loop is CASSLPGNTIYF. The DNA for the CDR3 is TGCGCCAGCAGCTTGCCGGGAAACACCATATATTTT.

This chain uses TRBV5-1 with TRBJ1-1; 11 bases are a match to TRBD1. The CDR3 sequence is 17 residues long. Trimming at V came to 0 bases and at J to 10 bases, leaving 14 bases not matched to a gene. Looked up from germline, CDR1 is SGHRS and CDR2 is YFSETQ. CDR3 bases: TGCGCCAGCAGCTTGGATCCACCCCCGGGACAGGGGGTGGGAGCTTTCTTT. It yields the protein CASSLDPPPGQGVGAFF.

This chain uses TRBV28 with TRBJ1-1, with 7 bases lining up with TRBD1. Germline CDR1 MDHEN, CDR2 SYDVKM. The length of the CDR3 is 15 residues. The V gene end was trimmed by 7 bases and the J gene end by 0 bases; junction bases not matched to a gene: 8. The CDR3 protein is CASIPLTGLNTEAFF. The CDR3 region has the DNA TGTGCCAGCATTCCCCTGACAGGGTTGAACACTGAAGCTTTCTTT.

As to this clone: One end of the junction fails to match germline, which may point to a read error. This chain connects TRBV7-7 to TRBJ2-1, with 7 bases identical to TRBD1. Germline V gives CDR1 SSHAT, CDR2 FNYEAQ (reference sequence). This CDR3 has 17 amino acids. CDR3 sequence: CASSLGTGTASYNEQFF. The CDR3 DNA reads TGTGCTAGCAGCTTGGGGACCGGGACAGCCTCCTACAATGAGCAGTTCTTC.

This clone came up a few times. The chain links TRBV7-9 to TRBJ1-5; D is unclear. Per the germline V gene, CDR1 is SEHNR and CDR2 is FQNEAQ (reference sequence). CDR3 length equals 13 residues. Deletions cut 4 bases from V and 4 bases from J, with 8 bases between. In nucleotides, the CDR3 is TGTGCCAGCAGCTCCGATCAGAATCAGCCCCAGCATTTT. It encodes CASSSDQNQPQHF. The variable domain in full, with the rest retrieved from reference TRBV7-9 and TRBJ1-5, is DTGVSQNPRHKITKRGQNVTFRCDPISEHNRLYWYRQTLGQGPEFLTYFQNEAQLEKSRLLSDRFSAERPKGSFSTLEIQRTEQGDSAMYLCASSSDQNQPQHFGDGTRLSIL.

The chain uses TRBV5-1 and TRBJ2-5, with D possibly TRBD2 on 6 matching bases. The CDR3 is 16 amino acids. Germline V gene lookup returns CDR1 SGHRS and CDR2 YFSETQ. Trimming took off 0 bases at V and 5 bases at J, with 17 bases between the two ends. The CDR3: CASSLALQGGQETQYF. For the CDR3, the DNA is TGCGCCAGCAGCTTGGCCCTTCAAGGAGGGCAGGAGACCCAGTACTTC.

This clone was recorded only once. The V call is TRBV9, the J call TRBJ2-1, with 7 bases that match TRBD2. Germline V gene lookup returns CDR1 SGDLS and CDR2 YYNGEE. This CDR3 has 17 residues. V shed 4 bases and J 7 bases; nucleotides not matched to a gene: 17. This CDR3 reads CASSPRGGAILSNEQFF. CDR3 bases: TGTGCCAGCAGCCCAAGGGGAGGGGCGATACTATCTAATGAGCAGTTCTTC.

V gene TRBV6-5 combines with J gene TRBJ1-6, with D perhaps matching TRBD1 (5 bases). Looked up from germline, CDR1 is MNHEY and CDR2 is SVGAGI. The CDR3 spans 14 residues. Deletions cut 6 bases from V and 4 bases from J, with 10 bases between. CDR3 loop: CASRGAGYNSPLHF. The CDR3 nucleotides are TGTGCCAGCAGGGGCGCAGGGTATAATTCACCCCTCCACTTT.

This chain connects TRBV19 to TRBJ2-7; 10 nucleotides agree with TRBD2. V lost 4 bases, J lost 4 bases, and 4 bases stayed unmatched. The CDR3 covers 14 residues. Germline-derived CDR1 and CDR2 are LNHDA and SQIVND (reference sequence). The chain's CDR3 is CASSRLAGVYEQYF. CDR3 sequence (DNA): TGTGCCAGTAGTAGGCTAGCGGGAGTGTACGAGCAGTACTTC. Combining the CDR3 with reference TRBV19 and TRBJ2-7 gives the whole variable domain DGGITQSPKYLFRKEGQNVTLSCEQNLNHDAMYWYRQDPGQGLRLIYYSQIVNDFQKGDIAEGYSVSREKKESFPLTVTSAQKNPTAFYLCASSRLAGVYEQYFGPGTRLTVT.

This chain links TRBV6-2 or TRBV6-3 with TRBJ1-4; tentative D call: TRBD1 (5 bases). Trimming pared 6 bases from V and 5 bases from J, leaving 16 bases between. There are 15 residues in the CDR3. Germline values: CDR1 MNHEY, CDR2 SVGEGT. CDR3 protein: CASSLGQPENEKLFF. For the CDR3, the DNA is TGTGCCAGCAGCCTAGGACAACCCGAAAATGAAAAACTGTTTTTT.

This chain links TRBV2 with TRBJ2-4; tentatively, D is TRBD2 (6 bases). CDR3 length: 15 residues. Germline CDR1 is SNHLY and CDR2 is FYNNEI. Trimming cost V 7 bases and J 8 bases, with 21 bases left between them. The CDR3 DNA reads as TGTGCCAGCACCCGAACCCCTGGCGGGATGGACATTCAGTACTTC. This translates into CASTRTPGGMDIQYF.

This rearrangement joins TRBV27 to TRBJ1-6; 10 bases map to TRBD1. The CDR3 has 14 amino acids. Germline V gives CDR1 MNHEY, CDR2 SMNVEV (reference sequence). With 4 bases clipped from V and 7 bases from J, the junction kept 1 base outside the gene matches. As DNA, the CDR3 is TGTGCCAGCAGTTGGGGACAGGGGAATTCACCCCTCCACTTT. Translation: CASSWGQGNSPLHF.

This clone was counted a few times. V gene TRBV12-3 or TRBV12-4 combines with J gene TRBJ1-5; possible D gene TRBD1, 6 bases. CDR3 length: 13 amino acids. Trimming removed 4 bases from V and 4 bases from J, with 8 bases in between. CDR3 residues: CASSSQGNQPQHF. The CDR3 DNA reads as TGTGCCAGCAGTTCCCAGGGGAATCAGCCCCAGCATTTT.

This chain links TRBV12-3 or TRBV12-4 with TRBJ1-2; D is ambiguous. Trimming removed 3 bases at V and 6 bases at J, with 11 bases between. The CDR3 runs 13 residues. This CDR3 reads CASSFKLTDGYTF. In nucleotides, the CDR3 is TGTGCCAGCAGTTTTAAGTTAACTGATGGCTACACCTTC.

The CDR3 nucleotides are TGCGCCAGCAGCCGAGTACTATCGAACACTGAAGCTTTCTTT. Translating gives CASSRVLSNTEAFF. J is TRBJ1-1 and V is TRBV4-3; D remains ambiguous. V was shortened by 4 bases and J by 1 base, with 10 bases between the two germline ends. Germline CDR1 and CDR2: LGHNA and YSLEER. The CDR3 contains 14 residues.

On this clone: A read error may produce the germline difference seen at one junction end. The rearrangement uses TRBV7-7 and TRBJ2-3, with 11 bases lining up with TRBD2. The CDR3 length is 16 residues. Germline V gene data show CDR1 as SSHAT and CDR2 as FNYEAQ (reference sequence). Here the CDR3 reads CASSSGTSGFTDTQYF. CDR3 sequence (DNA): TGTGCTAGCAGCTCGGGGACTAGCGGCTTCACAGATACGCAGTATTTT.

V usage is TRBV4-3 and J usage is TRBJ2-2, with D possibly matching TRBD1 (6 bases). CDR3 size: 14 residues. Trimming cost V 4 bases and J 5 bases, with 11 bases left between them. Germline lookup yields CDR1 LGHNA and CDR2 YSLEER. CDR3 nucleotide sequence: TGCGCCAGCAGCCGCCTACAGGGTACCGGGGAGCTGTTTTTT. This translates into CASSRLQGTGELFF.

This clone appeared a single time. The chain carries TRBV7-2 and TRBJ1-2; possible D gene TRBD1, 5 bases. Trimming shortened V by 7 bases and J by 8 bases, and 17 bases separated the two germline ends. From germline, CDR1 is SGHTA and CDR2 FQGNSA. This CDR3 contains 13 residues. The CDR3 spells CASTLAGPSGYTF. The CDR3 nucleotides read TGTGCCAGCACTCTGGCGGGACCTTCAGGCTACACCTTC.

This chain links TRBV5-4 with TRBJ1-6, with a weak D call TRBD1 (6 bases). V shed 4 bases and J shed 8 bases, with 16 bases lying between them. CDR3 length equals 15 residues. The germline V gene has CDR1 SGHNT and CDR2 YYREEE (reference sequence). The CDR3 is CASSLPGTLDSPLHF. CDR3 bases: TGTGCCAGCAGCCTCCCTGGGACACTCGATTCACCCCTCCACTTT.

This clone has a count of ten or more. The chain combines TRBV15 with TRBJ2-7; D might be TRBD2 (6 bases). The CDR3 sequence is 15 residues long. Germline V gene lookup returns CDR1 LNHNV and CDR2 YYDKDF (reference sequence). Trimming removed 5 bases from V and 1 base from J, with 15 bases in between. The CDR3 here is CATSSGTDFSYEQYF. CDR3 bases: TGTGCCACCAGCTCCGGGACTGACTTTTCCTACGAGCAGTACTTC.